What follows describes a single T cell receptor (beta chain). Its antigen remains unknown. The repertoire was sequenced with immunoSEQ multiplex PCR; TCRdb's copy has only in-frame clones and lacks some. The repertoire holds approximately 420,000 clones, with around 87% as singletons. This sample was taken from a study of Ad26.COV2.S vaccination and SARS-CoV-2 variants. The study, taken as a whole, reports: Substantial response breadth was reportedly seen for spike-specific CD8+ and CD4+ T cells after vaccination.

The CDR3 covers 15 residues. V was shortened by 4 bases and J by 2 bases, with 14 bases between the two germline ends. The germline gives CDR1 SGDLS, CDR2 YYNGEE. Treatment described: 19 received Ad26.COV2.S at low or high dose, single or two shots; about 5 received placebo; per-sample allocation not given. Day 63 after the first injection of vaccine or placebo was the sampling time. V usage is TRBV9 and J usage is TRBJ2-3, with a possible D match to TRBD1 (6 bases). The sequencing used peripheral blood, collected in a trial of Ad26.COV2.S vaccine versus placebo. This receptor was identified in a person between 18 and 60 years old who received the Ad26.COV2.S COVID-19 vaccine or a placebo. The CDR3 is CASSQGQKFTDTQYF. CDR3 bases: TGTGCCAGCAGCCAAGGACAGAAGTTCACAGATACGCAGTATTTT.